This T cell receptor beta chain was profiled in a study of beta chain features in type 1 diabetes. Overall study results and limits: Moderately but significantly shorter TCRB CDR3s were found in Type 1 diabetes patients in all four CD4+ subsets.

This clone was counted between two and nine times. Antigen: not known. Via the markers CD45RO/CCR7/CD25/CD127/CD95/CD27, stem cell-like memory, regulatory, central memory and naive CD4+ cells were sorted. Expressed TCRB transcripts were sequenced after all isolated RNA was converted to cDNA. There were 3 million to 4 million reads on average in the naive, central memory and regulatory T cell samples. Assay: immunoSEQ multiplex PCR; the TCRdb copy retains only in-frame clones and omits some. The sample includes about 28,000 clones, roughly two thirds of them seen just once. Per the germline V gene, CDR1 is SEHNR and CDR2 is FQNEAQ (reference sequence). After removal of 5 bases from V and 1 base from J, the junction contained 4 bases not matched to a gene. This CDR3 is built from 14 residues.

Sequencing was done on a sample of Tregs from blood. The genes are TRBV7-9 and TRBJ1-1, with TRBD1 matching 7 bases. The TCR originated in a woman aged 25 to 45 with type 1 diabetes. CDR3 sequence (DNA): TGTGCCAGCAGCCTCAGACAGGGGAACACTGAAGCTTTCTTT. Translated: CASSLRQGNTEAFF.